A single sample gave rise to the 9 T cell receptor beta chains below, sequenced in a study of shared clonotypes between healthy human individuals. Repertoires were generated with immunoSEQ multiplex PCR, while TCRdb's copy carries only in-frame clones and drops some. In the table there are around 1 million clones, about three quarters of which are singletons. The material sequenced was memory CD4+ T cells sorted from blood. Subset defined: CD45RA-negative fraction. The source of these receptors is a man aged 18 to 29 in good health.

The gene calls are TRBV29-1 and TRBJ2-5; 8 nucleotides line up with TRBD2. The CDR3 consists of 14 residues. Germline CDR1 reads SQVTM; CDR2 reads ANQGSEA. V gave up 3 bases and J gave up 5 bases; unmatched junction bases: 8. Here the CDR3 reads CSVDRGGTQETQYF. As DNA, the CDR3 is TGCAGCGTTGACCGGGGGGGGACTCAGGAGACCCAGTACTTC.

This chain uses TRBV7-8 with TRBJ2-2, with 11 nucleotides matching TRBD2. The CDR3 totals 16 residues. The J segment lost 6 bases and the V segment lost 3 bases, leaving 6 bases of the junction unmatched. Germline V gives CDR1 SGHVS, CDR2 FQNEAQ. CDR3 DNA: TGTGCCAGCAGCTTGTCTAGCGGGAGGACGGCCGGGGAGCTGTTTTTT. As protein: CASSLSSGRTAGELFF.

This chain joins TRBV6-5 and TRBJ1-5; weak D call: TRBD1 (6 bases). Trimming took 6 bases from V and 7 from J, leaving 16 bases between them. CDR3 length: 14 amino acids. The germline V gene encodes CDR1 MNHEY and CDR2 SVGAGI. The CDR3 sequence is CASSPTGSGQPQHF. The CDR3 region has the DNA TGTGCCAGCAGCCCAACAGGGTCTGGGCAGCCCCAGCATTTT.

The V and J genes are TRBV7-2 and TRBJ2-3, with 12 bases matching TRBD2. Germline CDR1 SGHTA, CDR2 FQGNSA. V was pared by 5 bases and J by 0 bases, with 6 bases of the junction left unmatched. CDR3 length: 17 amino acids. Here the CDR3 DNA reads TGTGCCAGCAGCCAAGGACTAGCGGGGAAGAGCACAGATACGCAGTATTTT. Translation gives CASSQGLAGKSTDTQYF.

The chain has TRBV10-1 and TRBJ2-1; the D gene is possibly TRBD2 (6 bases). Germline CDR1 is WNHNN and CDR2 is SYGVQD (reference sequence). Trimming stripped 3 bases from V and 9 bases from J, with 27 bases between. The CDR3 consists of 18 residues. In DNA, the CDR3 is TGCGCCAGCAGTGATGCGGGTCCGACTAGGACCCTTACGTGTGAGCAGTTCTTC. This encodes CASSDAGPTRTLTCEQFF.

The chain joins TRBV30 to TRBJ1-1; D gene ambiguous. Deletions cut 1 base from V and 3 bases from J, with 6 bases between. The CDR3 runs 12 residues. Germline V gene data show CDR1 as GTSNPN and CDR2 as SVGIG (reference sequence). The CDR3 sequence: CAWSERDTEAFF. The CDR3 region has the DNA TGTGCCTGGAGTGAACGAGACACTGAAGCTTTCTTT.

The V and J genes are TRBV5-1 and TRBJ2-5; D is unclear. CDR1 and CDR2 (germline): SGHRS, YFSETQ. V shed 1 base and J shed 5 bases, with 12 bases lying between them. This CDR3 comprises 14 residues. The CDR3 nucleotides read TGCGCCAGCAGCTTGTTTGAGACAATCGAGACCCAGTACTTC. This encodes CASSLFETIETQYF.

Worth noting for this clone: With a much larger clone just one base away, this may be a read error. V gene TRBV6-5 combines with J gene TRBJ1-2; 9 bases map to TRBD1. CDR3 size: 14 residues. Germline V gives CDR1 MNHEY, CDR2 SVGAGI. Germline trimming cut 5 bases from V and 2 bases from J; bases unmatched to any gene: 3. CDR3 region: CASSRGQGNYGYTF. The CDR3 nucleotides are TGTGCCAGCAGTCGGGGACAGGGAAACTATGGCTACACCTTC.

This chain joins TRBV5-4 and TRBJ1-2; TRBD1 matches 8 bases. The length of the CDR3 is 17 residues. Germline V gene sequence: CDR1 SGHNT, CDR2 YYREEE (reference sequence). Trimming at V came to 4 bases and at J to 3 bases, leaving 14 bases not matched to a gene. CDR3 in DNA: TGTGCCAGCAGCATCGGACAGGGCCAGGCCAGTTACTATGGCTACACCTTC. Amino acid sequence: CASSIGQGQASYYGYTF.